This T cell receptor beta chain was identified during a study of blood T cell repertoires in COVID-19 (dated by TCRdb to 2019 to 2021). Context from the whole study: Samples from collaborators originated in the United States, Italy and Spain and spanned both the acute and convalescent phases of COVID-19. The prospective study material was composed of cDNA or gDNA derived from T cells, B-cell-depleted T cells, or PBMCs. Where HLA class I and class II types were available, the types were taken from metadata supplied by the sample provider, not from assay-based typing. A freely available public database, intended as a resource for researchers studying the immune response to SARS-CoV-2, is where the repertoires were released. The samples were drawn from two sources: the first 160 participants of the ongoing ImmuneRACE study, and over 950 subjects contributed by 6 global collaborators. Deeply sampled blood TCRbeta repertoires from subjects exposed to, actively infected with, or recovered from COVID-19 were included in the dataset. A de-identified subject ID, COVID-19 status, age in years and sex were almost always included in the sample metadata.

TCRbeta CDR3 regions were amplified from genomic DNA by means of the immunoSEQ Assay, a bias-controlled multiplex PCR. In the authors' own workflow: Within the assay, amplification of reference gene primers was used to estimate how many nucleated cells each sample contained. Sequence reads were collapsed and filtered to measure the absolute abundance of every unique TCRbeta CDR3 rearrangement. For each sample, productive Simpson clonality was calculated as the square root of Simpson's diversity index over productive rearrangements. TCRdb limited this immuneACCESS table to in-frame rearrangements with V and J called. A share of clones is missing; checked studies link under half to unresolved V genes, and the rest is unexplained. The DNA was the basis for D and trimming; V, J and clone size are from that table. For this sample there are approximately 500,000 clones; about 88% appear just once. The leading ten clones occupy 7.8% of the sample.

One collaborating source in Seattle enrolled patients while the patients were actively infected and followed the patients over time throughout the course of disease. Collaborating institutions collected whole blood in K2EDTA tubes following their own protocols. For TCRbeta analysis, collaborators shipped samples as frozen whole blood, isolated PBMCs, or DNA extracted from either of those sample types. Clipping removes 6 bases from V and 3 bases from J, with 6 as the unmatched junction base count. The CDR3 sequence holds 14 residues, the cysteine and phenylalanine included. The DNA shown is the 42-base CDR3, in frame from base 1. CDR1 and CDR2 were assigned from the germline V gene (reference sequence) as LGHDT and YNNKEL. To note about this clone: This clone's antigen is unknown. No base-level quality is on record; no much larger clone is a single base apart.

Paper-wide results and their limitations: The quantity of clinical and demographic metadata differed by source and by participant and was supplied without curation.

The sample was peripheral blood. The origin of this receptor is a woman aged 45-60 years with COVID-19, enrolled during active disease. The V gene is TRBV3-1 (or the pseudogene TRBV3-2) and the J gene is TRBJ1-1, with 8 middle bases fitting TRBD1. In nucleotide form, the sequence is TGTGCCAGCAGTCGACAGGGGAGGGACACTGAAGCTTTCTTT. Protein translation: CASSRQGRDTEAFF.